This T cell receptor (beta chain) was captured by sequencing in a study of T-cell reconstitution after alpha-beta-depleted transplantation in children. Preparation of the TCRbeta library involved a method that used unique molecular identifiers. TCRdb re-derived calls from the PCR reads in MiXCR, one entry per CDR3 protein. The sample contains more than 200,000 distinct CDR3 sequences, roughly 9.1% of which appear only once. V dropped 3 bases and J dropped 7; count of bases not matched to a gene: 5. The CDR3 contains 13 residues. The TCR sequence derives from a male patient between 2 and 15 years old who had a stem cell transplant for acute myeloid leukemia, so the T cells may come from the graft donor. Material: PBMCs, mostly from graft donor cells, obtained 360 days after TCRalphabeta/CD19-depleted stem cell transplant. V gene TRBV12-3 or TRBV12-4 combines with J gene TRBJ1-1, with TRBD1 matching over 7 bases. The CDR3 loop is CASSFQTGVEAFF. In DNA form, the CDR3 reads TGTGCCAGCAGTTTCCAAACAGGGGTTGAAGCTTTCTTT.